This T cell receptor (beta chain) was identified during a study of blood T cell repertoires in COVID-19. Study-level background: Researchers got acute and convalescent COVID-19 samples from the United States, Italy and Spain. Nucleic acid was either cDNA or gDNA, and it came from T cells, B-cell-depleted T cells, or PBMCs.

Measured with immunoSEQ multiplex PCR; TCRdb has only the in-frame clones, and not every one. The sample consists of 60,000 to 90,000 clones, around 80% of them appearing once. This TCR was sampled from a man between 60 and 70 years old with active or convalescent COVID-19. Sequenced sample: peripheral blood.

The CDR3 nucleotides read TGTGCCAGCAGCTTAGCCGGGGGGTACGAGCAGTACTTC. It translates to CASSLAGGYEQYF. The V and J genes are TRBV7-2 and TRBJ2-7, with 7 nucleotides matching TRBD2. The trim removed 0 bases at V and 4 bases at J, leaving 0 bases unmatched. Looked up from germline, CDR1 is SGHTA and CDR2 is FQGNSA. The CDR3 has 13 amino acids.